These 13 T cell receptor beta chains share one sample of origin, sequenced in a study of shared clonotypes between healthy human individuals. Sequencing used immunoSEQ multiplex PCR; TCRdb keeps in-frame clones, though not all of them. The sample records about 2 million clones, roughly 96% being singletons. Material for sequencing was naive CD4+ T cells sorted from blood. Subset reported: CD45RA+ positively selected. The source of these receptors is a man in his late teens or twenties in good health.

V usage is TRBV19 and J usage is TRBJ1-6; TRBD1 is a possible D gene (5 bases). The CDR3 length is 14 residues. Germline lookup yields CDR1 LNHDA and CDR2 SQIVND (reference sequence). V dropped 5 bases and J dropped 8 bases, with 13 bases sitting between them. DNA for the CDR3: TGTGCCAGTAGTCGAGGGGCTTGGGATTCACCCCTCCACTTT. Protein: CASSRGAWDSPLHF.

The rearrangement joins TRBV5-1 to TRBJ2-3; a possible D gene is TRBD2 (6 bases). Germline values: CDR1 SGHRS, CDR2 YFSETQ. Trimming left V 0 bases short and J 2 bases short, with 10 bases between. This CDR3 has 15 amino acids. The DNA of the CDR3 is TGCGCCAGCAGCTTGGATCGGGAGCCCACAGATACGCAGTATTTT. This codes for CASSLDREPTDTQYF.

This sequence joins TRBV29-1 and TRBJ2-5; 10 bases map to TRBD1. The CDR3 runs to 13 residues. With V trimmed by 6 bases and J by 7 bases, 8 bases remained unmatched. CDR1 is SQVTM and CDR2 is ANQGSEA in the germline V gene. This CDR3 is CSVAGQGHATQYF. The DNA of the CDR3 is TGCAGCGTCGCGGGACAGGGGCATGCGACCCAGTACTTC.

The DNA for the CDR3 is TGTGCCAGCAGTTTCCTCAGGGTTGGCGACGAGCAGTACTTC. Its protein is CASSFLRVGDEQYF. The V and J genes are TRBV28 and TRBJ2-7; TRBD1 might be the D (5 bases). Deletions cut 3 bases from V and 5 bases from J, with 14 bases between. There are 14 residues in the CDR3. CDR1 and CDR2 (germline): MDHEN, SYDVKM.

The chain carries TRBV28 and TRBJ1-6; 7 positions agree with TRBD1. Trimming cost V 5 bases and J 6 bases; bases outside gene matches: 10. The CDR3 length is 16 residues. Germline CDR1 and CDR2: MDHEN and SYDVKM. CDR3 coding DNA: TGTGCCAGCAGTACTAGGGGGCAGCGAGGTAATTCACCCCTCCACTTT. Protein sequence: CASSTRGQRGNSPLHF.

The chain links TRBV6-4 to TRBJ2-4; no clear D. V lost 2 bases, J lost 4 bases, and 9 bases lay in between. Germline V gene lookup returns CDR1 MRHNA and CDR2 SNTAGT. CDR3 length: 14 residues. CDR3 sequence: CASSDGLPKNIQYF. The DNA for the CDR3 is TGTGCCAGCAGTGACGGGCTCCCAAAAAACATTCAGTACTTC.

The gene calls are TRBV4-1 and TRBJ2-1; TRBD1 matches at 8 bases. In germline, CDR1 is MGHRA, CDR2 YSYEKL. CDR3 size: 14 residues. Trimming at V came to 4 bases and at J to 4 bases, leaving 3 bases not matched to a gene. DNA of the CDR3: TGCGCCAGCAGCCCCAGGACAGGGTACAATGAGCAGTTCTTC. Translated: CASSPRTGYNEQFF.

The chain couples TRBV25-1 to TRBJ2-2; 7 nucleotides align to TRBD1. The CDR3 is made up of 17 amino acids. The germline gives CDR1 MGHDK, CDR2 SYGVNS. Trimming removed 2 bases from V and 7 bases from J; junction bases left unmatched: 13. CDR3 loop: CASSEAFGSSGGGELFF. The CDR3 bases are TGTGCCAGCAGTGAAGCGTTTGGGTCGTCAGGGGGCGGGGAGCTGTTTTTT.

The V and J genes are TRBV2 and TRBJ1-5; 7 bases line up with TRBD1. The V gene's germline CDR1 is SNHLY and CDR2 FYNNEI. This CDR3 contains 14 residues. V lost 4 bases to trimming and J lost 4 bases; unmatched junction nucleotides: 4. CDR3 nucleotides: TGTGCCAGCAGTGGGGCCAGGGGGAATCAGCCCCAGCATTTT. It encodes CASSGARGNQPQHF.

The rearrangement links TRBV30 to TRBJ2-5, with a tentative D call TRBD1 (6 bases). The CDR3 length is 12 residues. Germline V CDR1 and CDR2: GTSNPN, SVGIG (reference sequence). V shed 5 bases and J shed 7 bases, with 14 bases lying between them. CDR3 sequence (DNA): TGTGCCTGGTCAGGGGCCGGAGGGACCCAGTACTTC. Translated: CAWSGAGGTQYF.

This sequence joins TRBV6-1 and TRBJ2-1; D assignment may be TRBD1 or TRBD2 (7 bases each). Trimming pared 0 bases from V and 3 bases from J, leaving 21 bases between. The CDR3 has 19 residues. Germline CDR1 MNHNS, CDR2 SASEGT. The CDR3 sequence is CASSEALARGGGYYNEQFF. In nucleotides, the CDR3 is TGTGCCAGCAGTGAAGCTCTCGCCAGGGGGGGAGGATACTACAATGAGCAGTTCTTC.

The rearrangement links TRBV2 to TRBJ1-4; the D gene is possibly TRBD1 (5 bases). Trimming took 3 bases from V and 0 from J, leaving 11 bases between them. This CDR3 is built from 16 residues. Germline assignment: CDR1 SNHLY and CDR2 FYNNEI. CDR3 protein: CASSDGQGATNEKLFF. The CDR3 DNA follows: TGTGCCAGCAGTGACGGACAAGGAGCAACTAATGAAAAACTGTTTTTT.

Only one count was recorded for this clone. The chain recombines TRBV7-2 with TRBJ2-2; D gene unclear. Germline-derived CDR1 and CDR2 are SGHTA and FQGNSA. V shed 1 base and J shed 0 bases, with 9 bases lying between them. This CDR3 is 16 amino acids long. The CDR3 loop reads CASSLVGSANTGELFF. As DNA, the CDR3 is TGTGCCAGCAGCTTAGTAGGGTCAGCGAACACCGGGGAGCTGTTTTTT.